This is a list of T cell receptor beta chains from one sample in a study of cytotoxic CD8 clonotypes in ibrutinib-treated CLL. The table came from immunoSEQ multiplex PCR; TCRdb's copy has only in-frame clones and leaves some out. The data contain approximately 100,000 clones, approximately 71% of them seen just once; the ten biggest clones take up 20% to 25%. This specimen was PBMCs, taken after 24 months of ibrutinib treatment. All receptors derive from a human donor with chronic lymphocytic leukemia. CDR3s include the opening cysteine and the closing phenylalanine or tryptophan. The D gene is left open where the match is weak. Some rows mark clone size as missing; the rest say once, few, many or name a class of expanded clone.

d_gene,abundance,len,v_gene,j_gene,CDR3aa,CDR3nt
.,.,12,TRBV9,TRBJ1-2,CASSKGGEGYTF,TGTGCCAGCAGTAAAGGGGGGGAAGGCTACACCTTC
TRBD1,.,14,TRBV5-1,TRBJ1-1,CASSSGTGNTEAFF,TGCGCCAGCAGCAGCGGGACAGGGAACACTGAAGCTTTCTTT
.,once,14,TRBV7-8,TRBJ1-5,CASSSRAGRLPQHF,TGTGCCAGCAGCTCCCGAGCGGGGAGGTTGCCCCAGCATTTT
.,.,14,TRBV6-1,TRBJ2-1,CASSALGSYNEQFF,TGTGCCAGCAGCGCTCTAGGCTCCTACAATGAGCAGTTCTTC
.,once,16,TRBV5-1,TRBJ2-7,CASSLNRREEGYEQYF,TGCGCCAGCAGCCTAAACCGCAGGGAGGAAGGCTACGAGCAGTACTTC
TRBD1,few,14,TRBV7-8,TRBJ2-5,CASSLGGQKETQYF,TGTGCCAGCAGCTTAGGGGGACAGAAAGAGACCCAGTACTTC
.,.,13,TRBV5-1,TRBJ1-4,CASSSDAYEKLFF,TGCGCCAGCAGCTCGGACGCCTACGAAAAACTGTTTTTT
.,few,13,TRBV6-1,TRBJ1-4,CASSEGRGEKLFF,TGTGCCAGCAGTGAGGGACGAGGCGAAAAACTGTTTTTT
TRBD1,.,12,TRBV2,TRBJ1-4,CASSGDSSKLFF,TGTGCCAGCAGTGGGGACAGCTCGAAACTGTTTTTT
TRBD2,.,14,TRBV7-2,TRBJ2-1,CASSLWTSGIEQFF,TGTGCCAGCAGCCTATGGACTAGCGGGATTGAGCAGTTCTTC
.,.,9,TRBV7-2,TRBJ1-1,CASSPEAFF,TGTGCCAGCAGTCCTGAAGCTTTCTTT
.,.,15,TRBV4-1,TRBJ1-1,CASSLSSWENTEAFF,TGCGCCAGCAGTCTTTCGTCATGGGAGAACACTGAAGCTTTCTTT
TRBD2,.,14,TRBV6-5,TRBJ2-7,CASRDGGGSYEQYF,TGTGCCAGCAGGGACGGGGGGGGATCCTACGAGCAGTACTTC
.,.,16,TRBV7-9,TRBJ1-2,CASSLEGSLSAAGYTF,TGTGCCAGCAGCTTAGAGGGGAGTTTGAGCGCAGCTGGCTACACCTTC
.,.,13,TRBV27,TRBJ1-4,CASSGRGGEKLFF,TGTGCCAGCAGCGGGAGGGGGGGTGAAAAACTGTTTTTT
.,.,15,TRBV4-1,TRBJ2-2,CASSQAGTTTGELFF,TGCGCCAGCAGCCAAGCCGGGACAACCACCGGGGAGCTGTTTTTT
TRBD1,.,14,TRBV6-6,TRBJ1-2,CASSLPDRAQGYTF,TGTGCCAGCAGTCTACCTGACAGGGCGCAAGGCTACACCTTC
.,.,14,TRBV7-2,TRBJ2-5,CASSAQHRAETQYF,TGTGCCAGCAGCGCCCAGCACAGGGCGGAGACCCAGTACTTC
.,once,13,TRBV6-1,TRBJ2-7,CASLMWGSYEQYF,TGTGCCAGCTTGATGTGGGGGTCTTACGAGCAGTACTTC
.,.,17,TRBV5-6,TRBJ2-1,CASSLGTGQISYNEQFF,TGTGCCAGCAGCTTGGGCACAGGACAGATCTCCTACAATGAGCAGTTCTTC
.,.,19,TRBV11-3,TRBJ1-4,CASSLYGPESNVGNEKLFF,TGTGCCAGCAGCTTATACGGGCCCGAATCGAACGTCGGTAATGAAAAACTGTTTTTT
.,.,15,TRBV27,TRBJ1-5,CASSLRGLGNQPQHF,TGTGCCAGCAGTTTACGGGGTCTAGGCAATCAGCCCCAGCATTTT
.,.,13,TRBV27,TRBJ1-2,CASSLSVGYGYTF,TGTGCCAGCAGTTTATCGGTGGGGTATGGCTACACCTTC
TRBD1,.,14,TRBV7-8,TRBJ1-1,CASSFHRGGTEAFF,TGTGCCAGCAGCTTCCACAGGGGGGGCACTGAAGCTTTCTTT
TRBD1,.,14,TRBV5-1,TRBJ2-1,CASRGQGDYNEQFF,TGCGCCAGCAGGGGACAGGGTGACTACAATGAGCAGTTCTTC
.,.,18,TRBV28,TRBJ1-1,CASSAIYLAPTKNTEAFF,TGTGCCAGCAGTGCCATATACCTTGCCCCGACGAAAAACACTGAAGCTTTCTTT
TRBD2,.,18,TRBV15,TRBJ2-1,CATSRVRPGSGSRNEQFF,TGTGCCACCAGCAGAGTTCGCCCAGGTAGCGGGAGCCGCAATGAGCAGTTCTTC
.,medium-sized,13,TRBV11-1,TRBJ1-1,CASSRRVGTEAFF,TGTGCCAGCAGCCGCCGGGTTGGCACTGAAGCTTTCTTT
.,.,14,TRBV6-6,TRBJ1-2,CASSYSDTNYGYTF,TGTGCCAGCAGTTATTCGGACACCAACTATGGCTACACCTTC
TRBD2,.,15,TRBV4-1,TRBJ2-2,CASSRGEGNTGELFF,TGCGCCAGCAGCCGGGGGGAGGGTAACACCGGGGAGCTGTTTTTT
.,.,14,TRBV2,TRBJ1-4,CASSGRETNEKLFF,TGTGCCAGCAGTGGGAGGGAAACTAATGAAAAACTGTTTTTT
TRBD2,.,17,TRBV9,TRBJ2-6,CASSKLAGGPGANVLTF,TGTGCCAGCAGCAAACTAGCGGGAGGGCCCGGGGCCAACGTCCTGACTTTC
.,.,15,TRBV6-4,TRBJ1-2,CASKDIPQGGGGYTF,TGTGCCAGCAAAGACATCCCACAGGGCGGAGGAGGCTACACCTTC
.,.,14,TRBV27,TRBJ1-1,CASSLTATKGKAFF,TGTGCCAGCAGTTTAACCGCAACAAAAGGGAAAGCTTTCTTT
TRBD1,.,14,TRBV7-9,TRBJ1-2,CASSLKGQGYGYTF,TGTGCCAGCAGCTTAAAAGGACAGGGGTATGGCTACACCTTC
.,.,16,TRBV14,TRBJ1-4,CASSHLRGRENEKLFF,TGTGCCAGCAGCCACCTCAGAGGTCGAGAAAATGAAAAACTGTTTTTT
.,.,15,TRBV10-3,TRBJ2-1,CAISDSPSSYNEQFF,TGTGCCATCAGTGACAGCCCAAGCTCCTACAATGAGCAGTTCTTC
.,.,16,TRBV15,TRBJ1-1,CATSIPPGGGSTEAFF,TGTGCCACCAGCATCCCGCCCGGGGGAGGGAGCACTGAAGCTTTCTTT
.,.,15,TRBV27,TRBJ2-4,CASSSVVGGKNIQYF,TGTGCCAGCAGTTCGGTGGTAGGGGGCAAAAACATTCAGTACTTC
.,.,13,TRBV5-1,TRBJ2-2,CASSPHGAGELFF,TGCGCCAGCAGCCCGCATGGTGCCGGGGAGCTGTTTTTT
TRBD2,.,16,TRBV5-1,TRBJ2-5,CASSLEKAGGPETQYF,TGCGCCAGCAGCTTGGAGAAGGCGGGGGGGCCCGAGACCCAGTACTTC
TRBD1,few,14,TRBV5-1,TRBJ1-1,CASSLQGANTEAFF,TGCGCCAGCAGCTTGCAGGGGGCGAACACTGAAGCTTTCTTT
TRBD1,.,14,TRBV2,TRBJ2-7,CASSLRDRVYEQYF,TGTGCCAGCAGTCTCCGGGACAGGGTATACGAGCAGTACTTC
TRBD1,once,13,TRBV19,TRBJ1-3,CASTRQGGNTIYF,TGTGCCAGTACCCGACAGGGTGGAAACACCATATATTTT
.,.,14,TRBV5-1,TRBJ1-1,CASSFSTLNTEAFF,TGCGCCAGCAGCTTCTCGACATTGAACACTGAAGCTTTCTTT
TRBD2,once,16,TRBV27,TRBJ2-3,CASSLRSGRPTDTQYF,TGTGCCAGCAGTTTAAGGAGCGGGAGACCCACAGATACGCAGTATTTT
.,once,15,TRBV30,TRBJ1-5,CAYSGHLGGNQPQHF,TGTGCCTACTCGGGACACCTCGGCGGCAATCAGCCCCAGCATTTT
TRBD2,few,15,TRBV28,TRBJ2-1,CASRITSGDYNEQFF,TGTGCCAGCAGAATTACTAGCGGGGACTACAATGAGCAGTTCTTC
.,once,16,TRBV11-2,TRBJ1-1,CASSSRGGAKASEAFF,TGTGCCAGCAGCTCCCGGGGAGGGGCTAAGGCGTCTGAAGCTTTCTTT
TRBD1,.,11,TRBV11-2,TRBJ1-1,CASGRGTEAFF,TGTGCCAGCGGCAGGGGGACTGAAGCTTTCTTT
.,once,15,TRBV5-1,TRBJ1-1,CASSLGPGMNTEAFF,TGCGCCAGCAGCTTGGGCCCCGGGATGAACACTGAAGCTTTCTTT
.,.,12,TRBV2,TRBJ1-2,CASSDRVRGYTF,TGTGCCAGCAGTGACAGGGTTCGCGGCTACACCTTC
.,.,18,TRBV6-4,TRBJ2-2,CASSDSSRGWSETGELFF,TGTGCCAGCAGTGACTCGAGTAGGGGTTGGTCGGAAACCGGGGAGCTGTTTTTT
TRBD2,.,16,TRBV19,TRBJ2-2,CASNLLAGVKTGELFF,TGTGCCAGTAACCTACTAGCGGGAGTAAAAACCGGGGAGCTGTTTTTT
TRBD2,.,15,TRBV19,TRBJ2-2,CASSLTGLASGELFF,TGTGCCAGTAGTCTTACGGGACTAGCCTCCGGGGAGCTGTTTTTT
.,.,15,TRBV7-2,TRBJ1-4,CASSFNVGNNEKLFF,TGTGCCAGCAGCTTCAATGTAGGGAATAATGAAAAACTGTTTTTT
.,.,17,TRBV27,TRBJ2-1,CASSLGHPLSSYNEQFF,TGTGCCAGCAGTTTGGGGCATCCCCTGAGCTCCTACAATGAGCAGTTCTTC
TRBD1,many,14,TRBV27,TRBJ2-5,CASSFRDRVETQYF,TGTGCCAGCAGTTTCCGGGACAGGGTGGAGACCCAGTACTTC
.,.,15,TRBV19,TRBJ2-1,CASSSQGLSSNEQFF,TGTGCCAGCTCATCCCAGGGGCTTTCGAGCAATGAGCAGTTCTTC